These 7 T cell receptor beta chains came from one sample sequenced in a study of T cells in Graves' hyperthyroidism and ophthalmopathy. TCR beta CDR3 region amplification was performed from RNA transcripts. The HTBI primer set drove a first-round RT-PCR of the TCR CDR3. TCRdb recomputed calls from the multiplex PCR reads with MiXCR, one row per CDR3 protein. The sample lists 550,000 to 800,000 distinct CDR3 sequences, less than 20% occurring once. Sequencing used blood. These TCRs come from a young man with Graves' hyperthyroidism.

This clonotype was recorded at least ten times. This chain uses TRBV7-3 with TRBJ2-3; TRBD1 or TRBD2 may be the D gene (5 bases each). Germline V gene sequence: CDR1 SGHTA, CDR2 FQGTGA. Trimming stripped 2 bases from V and 7 bases from J, with 19 bases between. The CDR3 is 16 residues long. The CDR3, as DNA: TGTGCCAGCAGCTTAGGACACGGGATAATCGGAAATACGCAGTATTTT. It yields the protein CASSLGHGIIGNTQYF.

The V gene is TRBV10-3, the J gene TRBJ2-2, with D tentatively TRBD1 (5 bases). CDR3 length: 12 residues. The ends were cut back, 10 bases at V and 8 bases at J, with 14 bases in the middle. The germline gives CDR1 ENHRY, CDR2 SYGVKD. For the CDR3, the DNA is TGTGCCACCTTGACCAGGGATGGGGAGCTGTTTTTT. This encodes CATLTRDGELFF.

This clonotype has at least ten counts. The V call is TRBV5-1, the J call TRBJ2-1; D gene unclear. There are 14 residues in the CDR3. The V gene's germline CDR1 is SGHRS and CDR2 YFSETQ. Between the trimmed V and J ends, which lost 0 bases and 4 bases, there was a span of 8 bases. The CDR3 DNA follows: TGCGCCAGCAGCTTGGCAAGTCAGTACAATGAGCAGTTCTTC. This encodes CASSLASQYNEQFF.

This clonotype was detected many times. The gene calls are TRBV11-3 and TRBJ2-1; 15 positions match TRBD2. The CDR3 has 17 amino acids. Losses at the gene ends were 0 bases for V and 9 bases for J; bases not matched to a gene: 6. The germline CDR1 and CDR2 sequences are SGHNT and YENEEA. CDR3 nucleotides: TGTGCCAGCAGCTTAGATGGACTAGCGGGAGGGGGGGGTGAGCAGTTCTTC. This encodes CASSLDGLAGGGGEQFF.

The CDR3 DNA sequence: TGCAGTGCTCCGAGGACCGATAATTCCTACGAGCAGTACTTC. This gives the protein CSAPRTDNSYEQYF. This chain joins TRBV20-1 and TRBJ2-7, with D unresolved. This CDR3 contains 14 residues. Germline CDR1 reads DFQATT; CDR2 reads SNEGSKA (reference sequence). V gave up 5 bases and J gave up 1 base, with 15 bases separating them.

This clonotype was detected ten times or more. This sequence joins TRBV30 and TRBJ2-1; TRBD2 matches at 8 bases. The CDR3 consists of 13 residues. CDR1 is GTSNPN and CDR2 is SVGIG in the germline V gene (reference sequence). Trimming took 2 bases from V and 7 from J; bases not matched to a gene: 4. The CDR3 nucleotides read TGTGCCTGGAGTATTAGCGGGAAAAATGAGCAGTTCTTC. Amino acid sequence: CAWSISGKNEQFF. Supplemented by reference TRBV30 and TRBJ2-1, the full variable domain reads SQTIHQWPATLVQPVGSPLSLECTVEGTSNPNLYWYRQAAGRGLQLLFYSVGIGQISSEVPQNLSASRPQDRQFILSSKKLLLSDSGFYLCAWSISGKNEQFFGPGTRLTVL.

This clonotype appeared many times. The V and J genes are TRBV27 and TRBJ2-1, with D possibly matching TRBD1 (6 bases). CDR1 is MNHEY and CDR2 is SMNVEV in the germline V gene (reference sequence). V gave up 7 bases and J gave up 2 bases, with 18 bases separating them. This CDR3 is 16 amino acids long. CDR3 region: CASTLRVGQTYNEQFF. CDR3 DNA: TGTGCCAGCACCCTTAGGGTAGGACAGACCTACAATGAGCAGTTCTTC.